This T cell receptor beta chain was sequenced for a study of blood T cells in healthy people across ages. General study findings and limits: A roughly linear age-dependent decrease characterized TCR beta diversity per million T cells.

Each sample used at least 6 million PBMCs. The authors ran a second PCR of roughly 7 to 11 cycles using a sample-barcoded 5' primer and a J-beta primer mix. Each CDR3 protein gets one entry after TCRdb re-called the 5' RACE reads with MiXCR. The sample contains more than 1,000,000 distinct CDR3 sequences, approximately 25% of which appear only once. This clonotype came up once. The antigen remains undetermined. The trim removed 5 bases at V and 1 base at J, leaving 6 bases unmatched. The CDR3 length is 16 residues. Looked up from germline, CDR1 is SEHNR and CDR2 is FQNEAQ (reference sequence). The sample also formed part of further work on T cells of mothers and their children. This second study says: Similar effects of thymic selection on TCR recombination output were recorded in related and unrelated pairs.

The receptor's source is a girl aged 2 to 9 in good health. Input material: blood. J is TRBJ2-7 and V is TRBV7-9, with TRBD2 matching over 12 bases. CDR3 protein: CASSQPTSGGSYEQYF. The CDR3 DNA reads TGTGCCAGCAGCCAACCCACTAGCGGGGGGTCCTACGAGCAGTACTTC.